This T cell receptor (beta chain) was sequenced during a study of cytomegalovirus exposure and HLA in healthy donors. Study findings and constraints: TRBV6-2, TRBV6-3 and other indistinguishable V segments were excluded.

There are 11 residues in the CDR3. Germline-derived CDR1 and CDR2 are MNHEY and SMNVEV (reference sequence). V was cut by 8 bases and J by 3 bases, with 8 bases left in between. With 60 Vbeta and 13 Jbeta primers, the PCR was carried out. The data were produced by immunoSEQ multiplex PCR, yet TCRdb's version contains in-frame clones alone and is incomplete. The sample lists 200,000 to 250,000 clones, around 86% occurring once. Details on this clone: As yet, its antigen is unknown.

The receptor was derived from a woman in her thirties or forties in good health and CMV-seronegative. This chain joins TRBV27 and TRBJ2-7; weak D call: TRBD2 (5 bases). Sequencing input: PBMCs. The CDR3 nucleotides read TGTGCCAGCCGACGGGGCTACGAGCAGTACTTC. Amino acids: CASRRGYEQYF.